This T cell receptor (beta chain) was sequenced for a study of T cell responses to AZD1222 COVID-19 vaccine. Researchers grouped second doses given at about 4 or about 12 weeks into one pool. Study-wide points: No day 14 peak samples; only post-peak repertoires were characterized. The donor group comprised mostly white British people and more females; the analysis possibly underestimated clonal diversity.

Profiled with immunoSEQ multiplex PCR; TCRdb holds only in-frame clones, not every one. The sample consists of 90,000 to 150,000 clones, approximately 86% of them appearing once. The germline CDR1 and CDR2 sequences are GTSNPN and SVGIG (reference sequence). This CDR3 is built from 13 residues. Trimming left V 1 base short and J 0 bases short, with 7 bases between. This clone was detected only a few times. Its antigen is unidentified. Other DNA variants within this sample encode the same CDR3. The starting material was peripheral blood, obtained 28 days after the second AZD1222 dose. The chain uses TRBV30 and TRBJ2-7, with D possibly TRBD1 on 6 matching bases. The sequence was obtained from an adult who received the AZD1222 COVID-19 vaccine. The CDR3 DNA follows: TGTGCCTGGAGTGGGGACAACTCCTACGAGCAGTACTTC. Amino acid sequence: CAWSGDNSYEQYF.